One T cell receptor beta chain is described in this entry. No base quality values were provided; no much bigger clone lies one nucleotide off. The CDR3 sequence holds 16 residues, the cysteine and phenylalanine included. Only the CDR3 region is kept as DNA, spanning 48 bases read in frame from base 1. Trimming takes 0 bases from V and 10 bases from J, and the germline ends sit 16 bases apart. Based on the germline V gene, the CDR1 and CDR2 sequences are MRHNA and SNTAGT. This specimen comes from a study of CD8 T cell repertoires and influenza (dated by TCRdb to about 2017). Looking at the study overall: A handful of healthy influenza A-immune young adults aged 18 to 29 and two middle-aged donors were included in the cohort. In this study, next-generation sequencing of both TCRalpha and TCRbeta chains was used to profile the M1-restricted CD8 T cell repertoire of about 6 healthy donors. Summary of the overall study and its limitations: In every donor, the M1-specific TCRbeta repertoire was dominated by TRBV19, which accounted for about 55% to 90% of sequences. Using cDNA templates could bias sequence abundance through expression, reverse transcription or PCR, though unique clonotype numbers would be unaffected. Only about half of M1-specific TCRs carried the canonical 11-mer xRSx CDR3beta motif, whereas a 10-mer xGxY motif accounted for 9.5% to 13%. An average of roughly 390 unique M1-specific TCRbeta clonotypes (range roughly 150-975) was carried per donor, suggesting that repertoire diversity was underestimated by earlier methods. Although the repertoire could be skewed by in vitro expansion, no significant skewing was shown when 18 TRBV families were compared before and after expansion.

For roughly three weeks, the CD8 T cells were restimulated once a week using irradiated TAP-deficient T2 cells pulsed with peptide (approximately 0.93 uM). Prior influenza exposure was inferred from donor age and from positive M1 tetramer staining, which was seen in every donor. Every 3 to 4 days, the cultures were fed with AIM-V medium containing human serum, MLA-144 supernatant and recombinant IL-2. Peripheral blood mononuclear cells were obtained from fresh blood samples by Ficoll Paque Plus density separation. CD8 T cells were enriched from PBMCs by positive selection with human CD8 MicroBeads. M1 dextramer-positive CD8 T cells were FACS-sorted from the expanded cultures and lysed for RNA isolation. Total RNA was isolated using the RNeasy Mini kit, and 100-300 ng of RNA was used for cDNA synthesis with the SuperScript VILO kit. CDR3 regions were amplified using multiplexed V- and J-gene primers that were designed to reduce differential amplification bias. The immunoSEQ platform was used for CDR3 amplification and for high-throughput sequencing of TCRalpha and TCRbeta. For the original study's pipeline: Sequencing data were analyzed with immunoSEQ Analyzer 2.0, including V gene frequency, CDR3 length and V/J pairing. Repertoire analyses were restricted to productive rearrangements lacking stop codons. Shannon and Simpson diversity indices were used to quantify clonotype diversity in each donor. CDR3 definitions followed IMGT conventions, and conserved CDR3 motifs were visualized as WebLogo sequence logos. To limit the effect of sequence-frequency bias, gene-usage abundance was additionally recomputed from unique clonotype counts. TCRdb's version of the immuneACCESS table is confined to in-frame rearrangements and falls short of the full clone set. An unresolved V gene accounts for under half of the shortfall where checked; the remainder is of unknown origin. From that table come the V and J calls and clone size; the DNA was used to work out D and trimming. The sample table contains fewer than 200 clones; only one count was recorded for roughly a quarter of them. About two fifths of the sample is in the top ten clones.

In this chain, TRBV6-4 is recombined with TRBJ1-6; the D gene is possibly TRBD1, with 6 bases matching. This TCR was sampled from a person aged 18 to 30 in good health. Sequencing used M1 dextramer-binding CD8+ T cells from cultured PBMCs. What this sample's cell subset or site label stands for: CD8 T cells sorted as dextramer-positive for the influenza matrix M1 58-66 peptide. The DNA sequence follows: TGTGCCAGCAGTGACTCCAGGGCAGGGGAGAGGTCACCCCTCCACTTT. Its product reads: CASSDSRAGERSPLHF.